A selection of T cell receptor beta chains follows, all from one sample in a study of T cell clonotyping in hematopoietic cell transplantation. TCRdb's table, derived via immunoSEQ multiplex PCR, lists solely in-frame clones and lacks some. The sample holds some 40,000 clones; 94% are singletons and the top ten take roughly 0.85%. Sequences were obtained from peripheral blood mononuclear cells. These receptors all come from a woman between 50 and 59 years old in good health. Some clones in this sample may be carry-over from other donors' samples. The CDR3 runs from the conserved cysteine through the conserved F or W. Each record gives: J gene, D gene, V gene, clone size, CDR3 DNA, CDR3 protein. A D gene is named only where the DNA matches it firmly. Rows may omit the clone size; those that give it use once, few, many or a size class.

j_call: TRBJ2-4; d_call: TRBD1; v_call: TRBV19; clone_size: -; cdr3_nt: TGTGCCAGTAGTAGAGAGGACAGGGGGAACATTCAGTACTTC; cdr3_aa: CASSREDRGNIQYF
j_call: TRBJ1-1; d_call: TRBD1; v_call: TRBV6-1; clone_size: -; cdr3_nt: TGTGCCAGCAGTGAAAACCAGGGGGCTAGTACTGAAGCTTTCTTT; cdr3_aa: CASSENQGASTEAFF
j_call: TRBJ1-2; d_call: -; v_call: TRBV6-6; clone_size: -; cdr3_nt: TGTGCCAGCAGTGACTCGGGGGTCGGCTATGGCTACACCTTC; cdr3_aa: CASSDSGVGYGYTF
j_call: TRBJ1-1; d_call: -; v_call: TRBV15; clone_size: -; cdr3_nt: TGTGCCACCAGCAGTTCAGGGGTGTCGGGTGCTTTCTTT; cdr3_aa: CATSSSGVSGAFF
j_call: TRBJ1-1; d_call: TRBD1; v_call: TRBV9; clone_size: -; cdr3_nt: TGTGCCAGCAGCGTAGACGCGGGACAGGACACTGAAGCTTTCTTT; cdr3_aa: CASSVDAGQDTEAFF
j_call: TRBJ1-1; d_call: -; v_call: TRBV2; clone_size: -; cdr3_nt: TGTGCCAGCGGGGACGCCAATATACTGGGCACTGAAGCTTTCTTT; cdr3_aa: CASGDANILGTEAFF
j_call: TRBJ1-1; d_call: -; v_call: TRBV30; clone_size: -; cdr3_nt: TGTGCCTGGAGTGTAGCCGGGTCAGTACGGACTGAAGCTTTCTTT; cdr3_aa: CAWSVAGSVRTEAFF
j_call: TRBJ2-3; d_call: TRBD1; v_call: TRBV2; clone_size: -; cdr3_nt: TGTGCCAGCAGTGACAGGGGGCGCGGGACAGATACGCAGTATTTT; cdr3_aa: CASSDRGRGTDTQYF
j_call: TRBJ2-6; d_call: -; v_call: TRBV5-1; clone_size: -; cdr3_nt: TGCGCCAGCAGCTTGCAGACCTCTGGGGCCAACGTCCTGACTTTC; cdr3_aa: CASSLQTSGANVLTF
j_call: TRBJ2-5; d_call: -; v_call: TRBV28; clone_size: -; cdr3_nt: TGTGCCAGCAGTTTAATTGGGCGGGGTTACCAAGAGACCCAGTACTTC; cdr3_aa: CASSLIGRGYQETQYF
j_call: TRBJ1-2; d_call: -; v_call: TRBV11-2; clone_size: -; cdr3_nt: TGTGCCCCCTTACAGGGAGACTATGGCTACACCTTC; cdr3_aa: CAPLQGDYGYTF
j_call: TRBJ1-1; d_call: -; v_call: TRBV18; clone_size: -; cdr3_nt: TGTGCCAGCTCACCAGGGAGGTTTGAAGCTTTCTTT; cdr3_aa: CASSPGRFEAFF
j_call: TRBJ1-5; d_call: -; v_call: TRBV7-8; clone_size: once; cdr3_nt: TGTGCCAGCAGCTTAGCCGGGGGAGGGGGCAATCAGCCCCAGCATTTT; cdr3_aa: CASSLAGGGGNQPQHF
j_call: TRBJ1-2; d_call: TRBD1; v_call: TRBV2; clone_size: -; cdr3_nt: TGTGCCAGCACTAAGGGACAGTTTAACTATGGCTACACCTTC; cdr3_aa: CASTKGQFNYGYTF
j_call: TRBJ2-6; d_call: -; v_call: TRBV19; clone_size: -; cdr3_nt: TGTGCCAGTAGGCCCTGGGACAGGGCCAACGTCCTGACTTTC; cdr3_aa: CASRPWDRANVLTF
j_call: TRBJ1-4; d_call: -; v_call: TRBV5-4; clone_size: -; cdr3_nt: TGTGCCAGCAGCTCGACAGGCACTAGGGCAACTAATGAAAAACTGTTTTTT; cdr3_aa: CASSSTGTRATNEKLFF
j_call: TRBJ2-3; d_call: TRBD2; v_call: TRBV2; clone_size: -; cdr3_nt: TGTGCCAGCAGACTAGCGGGGGTTGCAGATACGCAGTATTTT; cdr3_aa: CASRLAGVADTQYF
j_call: TRBJ2-1; d_call: -; v_call: TRBV9; clone_size: -; cdr3_nt: TGTGCCAGCACCCCTATCCCAATACAGAGCTCCTACAATGAGCAGTTCTTC; cdr3_aa: CASTPIPIQSSYNEQFF
j_call: TRBJ1-2; d_call: -; v_call: TRBV6-5; clone_size: -; cdr3_nt: TGTGCCAGCAGGGATAGAAACTATGGCTACACCTTC; cdr3_aa: CASRDRNYGYTF
j_call: TRBJ2-3; d_call: TRBD2; v_call: TRBV10-3; clone_size: -; cdr3_nt: TGTGCCATCAGTGACGGACTAGCGGGGGGTGTGGATACGCAGTATTTT; cdr3_aa: CAISDGLAGGVDTQYF
j_call: TRBJ1-2; d_call: -; v_call: TRBV6-4; clone_size: -; cdr3_nt: TGTGCCAGCAGTGAAGGGGGCTATGGCTACACCTTC; cdr3_aa: CASSEGGYGYTF
j_call: TRBJ2-2; d_call: -; v_call: TRBV5-1; clone_size: -; cdr3_nt: TGCGCCAGCAGCTTGGCCAGGGGTACCGGGGAGCTGTTTTTT; cdr3_aa: CASSLARGTGELFF
j_call: TRBJ2-3; d_call: TRBD2; v_call: TRBV2; clone_size: -; cdr3_nt: TGTGCCAGCAGTGGGGGGGGAAGCACAGATACGCAGTATTTT; cdr3_aa: CASSGGGSTDTQYF
j_call: TRBJ1-6; d_call: TRBD1; v_call: TRBV9; clone_size: -; cdr3_nt: TGTGCCAGCAGCTCTCCGGGACAGCTAAATTCACCCCTCCACTTT; cdr3_aa: CASSSPGQLNSPLHF
j_call: TRBJ2-1; d_call: -; v_call: TRBV28; clone_size: -; cdr3_nt: TGTGCCAGCAGAACCTACAATGAGCAGTTCTTC; cdr3_aa: CASRTYNEQFF
j_call: TRBJ1-5; d_call: -; v_call: TRBV5-8; clone_size: -; cdr3_nt: TGTGCCAGCAGCGCGGGCCGGGGGTTGCCCCAGCATTTT; cdr3_aa: CASSAGRGLPQHF
j_call: TRBJ1-6; d_call: -; v_call: TRBV5-1; clone_size: -; cdr3_nt: TGCGCCAGCAAAGCCCGCGTACAGGGTGATTCACCCCTCCACTTT; cdr3_aa: CASKARVQGDSPLHF
j_call: TRBJ2-7; d_call: TRBD2; v_call: TRBV29-1; clone_size: -; cdr3_nt: TGCAGCGGGTTACTAGCGGGGGGACCCAGGAGCTCCTACGAGCAGTACTTC; cdr3_aa: CSGLLAGGPRSSYEQYF
j_call: TRBJ1-4; d_call: -; v_call: TRBV9; clone_size: -; cdr3_nt: TGTGCCAGCAGCAGGGGGACGGGTAATGAAAAACTGTTTTTT; cdr3_aa: CASSRGTGNEKLFF
j_call: TRBJ1-1; d_call: TRBD1; v_call: TRBV14; clone_size: -; cdr3_nt: TGTGCCAGCAGCCAAGAGTGGGACAGGGGTGAGTGGGACACTGAAGCTTTCTTT; cdr3_aa: CASSQEWDRGEWDTEAFF
j_call: TRBJ1-2; d_call: TRBD1; v_call: TRBV7-2; clone_size: -; cdr3_nt: TGTGCCAGCAGCTCCGGGACAGCCCTTTATGGCTACACCTTC; cdr3_aa: CASSSGTALYGYTF
j_call: TRBJ2-2; d_call: TRBD1; v_call: TRBV5-1; clone_size: -; cdr3_nt: TGCGCCAGCAGCTTGGGCGAGGGGGCTCGGACCGGGGAGCTGTTTTTT; cdr3_aa: CASSLGEGARTGELFF
j_call: TRBJ1-5; d_call: TRBD1; v_call: TRBV6-1; clone_size: -; cdr3_nt: TGTGCCAACGGACAGGGGGCGAGTCAGCCCCAGCATTTT; cdr3_aa: CANGQGASQPQHF
j_call: TRBJ2-4; d_call: TRBD2; v_call: TRBV7-2; clone_size: -; cdr3_nt: TGTGCCAGCAGCTTAGCCTCCGGGGGGGCTCAGTACTTC; cdr3_aa: CASSLASGGAQYF
j_call: TRBJ2-2; d_call: TRBD2; v_call: TRBV30; clone_size: -; cdr3_nt: TGTGCCTGGAGTCAGGGACTAGCGGGAATCGGGGAGCTGTTTTTT; cdr3_aa: CAWSQGLAGIGELFF
j_call: TRBJ2-2; d_call: -; v_call: TRBV11-2; clone_size: -; cdr3_nt: TGTGCCAGCAGCGCCGACTTCGGGGAGCTGTTTTTT; cdr3_aa: CASSADFGELFF
j_call: TRBJ2-2; d_call: -; v_call: TRBV14; clone_size: -; cdr3_nt: TGTGCCAGCAGCCAAGACTACACCGGGGAGCTGTTTTTT; cdr3_aa: CASSQDYTGELFF
j_call: TRBJ2-3; d_call: -; v_call: TRBV13; clone_size: -; cdr3_nt: TGTGCCAGCTCAGCGACAGATACGCAGTATTTT; cdr3_aa: CASSATDTQYF
j_call: TRBJ2-2; d_call: TRBD2; v_call: TRBV30; clone_size: -; cdr3_nt: TGTGCCTGGCGGACTAGCGGGGGGGCAATCGGGGAGCTGTTTTTT; cdr3_aa: CAWRTSGGAIGELFF
j_call: TRBJ2-7; d_call: TRBD1; v_call: TRBV6-1; clone_size: -; cdr3_nt: TGTGCCAGCAGTGGATCTCCGAAGGGACAGGAGTATTACGAGCAGTACTTC; cdr3_aa: CASSGSPKGQEYYEQYF
j_call: TRBJ2-7; d_call: -; v_call: TRBV11-3; clone_size: -; cdr3_nt: TGTGCCAGCAGCTCTTTCCTACAACAGGAGGGGTCCTACGAGCAGTACTTC; cdr3_aa: CASSSFLQQEGSYEQYF
j_call: TRBJ1-2; d_call: -; v_call: TRBV2; clone_size: -; cdr3_nt: TGTGCCAGCAAGAGGGGTTCGGCAAGTGGCTACACCTTC; cdr3_aa: CASKRGSASGYTF
j_call: TRBJ2-5; d_call: -; v_call: TRBV7-2; clone_size: -; cdr3_nt: TGTGCCAGCAGCCGGGCGGACGGCCAAGAGACCCAGTACTTC; cdr3_aa: CASSRADGQETQYF
j_call: TRBJ2-5; d_call: -; v_call: TRBV11-2; clone_size: -; cdr3_nt: TGTGCCAGCAGCACGGGACAACTCCAAGAGACCCAGTACTTC; cdr3_aa: CASSTGQLQETQYF
j_call: TRBJ2-1; d_call: TRBD2; v_call: TRBV4-3; clone_size: -; cdr3_nt: TGCGCCAGCAGCCAAGATAGTGGGGCGGGGGGTTACAATGAGCAGTTCTTC; cdr3_aa: CASSQDSGAGGYNEQFF
j_call: TRBJ2-5; d_call: -; v_call: TRBV11-3; clone_size: once; cdr3_nt: TGTGCCAGCAGTCAGAATAGGGGGAACCAAGAGACCCAGTACTTC; cdr3_aa: CASSQNRGNQETQYF
j_call: TRBJ2-1; d_call: -; v_call: TRBV7-8; clone_size: -; cdr3_nt: TGTGCCAGCAGTTCCCGCCGAACTAGGAATGAGCAGTTCTTC; cdr3_aa: CASSSRRTRNEQFF
j_call: TRBJ1-1; d_call: TRBD1; v_call: TRBV4-3; clone_size: -; cdr3_nt: TGCGCCAGCAGCCAAGATTTGGTGACAGGGGGCCGGGCTGGAATGAAAGCTTTCTTT; cdr3_aa: CASSQDLVTGGRAGMKAFF
j_call: TRBJ2-2; d_call: -; v_call: TRBV5-1; clone_size: -; cdr3_nt: TGCGCCAGCAGCCCGGTGCCTAGTGGAACCGGGGAGCTGTTTTTT; cdr3_aa: CASSPVPSGTGELFF
j_call: TRBJ1-2; d_call: -; v_call: TRBV4-2; clone_size: few; cdr3_nt: TGTGCCAGCAGCCAAGATCCCTCCAACTATGGCTACACCTTC; cdr3_aa: CASSQDPSNYGYTF
j_call: TRBJ2-7; d_call: TRBD1; v_call: TRBV11-2; clone_size: -; cdr3_nt: TGTGCCAGCAGCTTGACCGCCGGGACAGGGGTCGCCTACGAGCAGTACTTC; cdr3_aa: CASSLTAGTGVAYEQYF
j_call: TRBJ1-5; d_call: TRBD1; v_call: TRBV4-1; clone_size: -; cdr3_nt: TGCGCCAGCAGCCAGACAGGGGAGGGCAATCAGCCCCAGCATTTT; cdr3_aa: CASSQTGEGNQPQHF
j_call: TRBJ2-3; d_call: -; v_call: TRBV7-2; clone_size: -; cdr3_nt: TGTGCCAGCAGCTTGCCGACAGCATCGGATACGCAGTATTTT; cdr3_aa: CASSLPTASDTQYF
j_call: TRBJ2-3; d_call: -; v_call: TRBV5-4; clone_size: -; cdr3_nt: TGTGCCAGCAGCTTGCCCAGCACAGATACGCAGTATTTT; cdr3_aa: CASSLPSTDTQYF
j_call: TRBJ2-3; d_call: TRBD2; v_call: TRBV5-4; clone_size: -; cdr3_nt: TGTGCCAGCAGCTCCGTGGGCGGGGGGAGCACAGATACGCAGTATTTT; cdr3_aa: CASSSVGGGSTDTQYF
j_call: TRBJ2-5; d_call: TRBD2; v_call: TRBV4-3; clone_size: -; cdr3_nt: TGCGCCAGCAGCCAAGATAGGACTAGCGAAGAGACCCAGTACTTC; cdr3_aa: CASSQDRTSEETQYF
j_call: TRBJ1-1; d_call: -; v_call: TRBV5-1; clone_size: once; cdr3_nt: TGCGCCAGCAGCTTGGAGGGACGAAACACTGAAGCTTTCTTT; cdr3_aa: CASSLEGRNTEAFF
j_call: TRBJ2-2; d_call: TRBD2; v_call: TRBV5-1; clone_size: -; cdr3_nt: TGCGCCAGCGGGCTAGCGGGGATCACCGGGGAGCTGTTTTTT; cdr3_aa: CASGLAGITGELFF
j_call: TRBJ1-2; d_call: -; v_call: TRBV27; clone_size: -; cdr3_nt: TGTGCCAGCAGTTTAAGGGCATCCAACTATGGCTACACCTTC; cdr3_aa: CASSLRASNYGYTF
j_call: TRBJ1-4; d_call: TRBD1; v_call: TRBV4-3; clone_size: -; cdr3_nt: TGCGCCAGCAGCCAACAGGGACAGGTTAATGAAAAACTGTTTTTT; cdr3_aa: CASSQQGQVNEKLFF